This T cell receptor beta chain was retrieved from a study of patients and donors after allogeneic stem cell transplantation. This CDR3 region has 15 residues. V was pared by 6 bases and J by 8 bases, with 12 bases of the junction left unmatched. Germline V lookup: CDR1 KGHSH, CDR2 LQKENI. TCRdb called the RT-PCR reads again in MiXCR, with one record for every CDR3 protein. Of approximately 200,000 distinct CDR3 sequences detected, more than 35% appear once; the ten largest clones hold about 9.9%. The chain joins TRBV18 to TRBJ1-1; the match to TRBD1 covers 10 bases. The receptor was isolated from a human donor who was either an allogeneic HSCT recipient or a stem cell or donor lymphocyte infusion donor (not recorded which). It is not recorded whose cells these are; they may come from a transplant donor. Sample: blood, either unsorted or a sorted T cell fraction (not recorded which). The CDR3 reads CASSRDRGQGEEAFF. DNA for the CDR3: TGTGCCAGCTCGCGCGACAGGGGGCAAGGCGAGGAAGCTTTCTTT.